One sample yielded the 12 T cell receptor beta chains listed below, sequenced in a study of cytomegalovirus exposure and HLA in healthy donors. Sequencing was performed with immunoSEQ multiplex PCR; in TCRdb, only in-frame clones are kept and a portion is missing. The table lists about 160,000 clones, 70% to 90% of them singletons. Material for sequencing was PBMCs. The receptor set was obtained from a woman under 40 in good health and CMV-seronegative.

The V call is TRBV7-2, the J call TRBJ1-2; tentatively, D is TRBD1 (6 bases). Between the trimmed V and J ends, which lost 1 base and 7 bases, there was a span of 10 bases. Germline values: CDR1 SGHTA, CDR2 FQGNSA. CDR3 length: 13 amino acids. CDR3 in DNA: TGTGCCAGCAGCTTAGATAGCAGGGGTGGCTACACCTTC. Amino acids: CASSLDSRGGYTF. Using reference TRBV7-2 and TRBJ1-2 for the parts outside the CDR3, the full variable domain is GAGVSQSPSNKVTEKGKDVELRCDPISGHTALYWYRQSLGQGLEFLIYFQGNSAPDKSGLPSDRFSAERTGGSVSTLTIQRTQQEDSAVYLCASSLDSRGGYTFGSGTRLTVV.

The chain couples TRBV27 to TRBJ2-2; 12 bases fit TRBD2. V lost 3 bases to trimming and J lost 6 bases; unmatched junction nucleotides: 5. CDR1 is MNHEY and CDR2 is SMNVEV in the germline V gene (reference sequence). The CDR3 runs 16 residues. DNA for the CDR3: TGTGCCAGCAGTTTTACGACTAGCGGGAGTCCCGGGGAGCTGTTTTTT. Protein product: CASSFTTSGSPGELFF.

The rearrangement joins TRBV7-6 to TRBJ1-2; 9 nucleotides line up with TRBD1. Germline assignment: CDR1 SGHVS and CDR2 FNYEAQ. Trimming cost V 5 bases and J 7 bases; bases outside gene matches: 14. There are 16 residues in the CDR3. The CDR3 sequence: CASSLGATGGISGYTF. DNA of the CDR3: TGTGCCAGCAGCCTGGGAGCAACAGGGGGCATTTCTGGCTACACCTTC.

This clone has only one observation. Other DNA sequences in the same sample also yield this CDR3. CDR3 protein: CASSISGTGYNEQFF. The CDR3 nucleotides read TGCGCCAGCAGCATTTCCGGGACAGGGTATAATGAGCAGTTCTTC. The J gene is TRBJ2-1, the V gene TRBV5-1, with TRBD1 matching over 9 bases. The germline V gene has CDR1 SGHRS and CDR2 YFSETQ. There are 15 residues in the CDR3. The J segment lost 7 bases and the V segment lost 4 bases, leaving 9 bases of the junction unmatched.

This chain joins TRBV6-5 and TRBJ1-1; D gene ambiguous. CDR3 size: 14 residues. Trimming cost V 8 bases and J 4 bases, with 17 bases left between them. In germline, CDR1 is MNHEY, CDR2 SVGAGI. The CDR3 DNA sequence: TGTGCCAGCCGGCGGGTTGGGGTTCCCACTGAAGCTTTCTTT. It specifies CASRRVGVPTEAFF.

V and J are TRBV6-1 and TRBJ2-7, with D perhaps TRBD1 (6 bases). Per the germline V gene, CDR1 is MNHNS and CDR2 is SASEGT. The length of the CDR3 is 12 residues. Deletions cut 6 bases from V and 4 bases from J, with 10 bases between. The CDR3 spells CASRDSYYEQYF. The CDR3 DNA reads as TGTGCCAGCAGGGACAGTTATTACGAGCAGTACTTC.

This chain uses TRBV5-5 with TRBJ1-6; no clear D gene. The CDR3 extends over 15 amino acids. V gave up 0 bases and J gave up 6 bases, with 10 bases separating them. Germline CDR1 reads SGHKS; CDR2 reads YYEKEE (reference sequence). Here the CDR3 reads CASSLGEVLNSPLHF. CDR3 nucleotide sequence: TGTGCCAGCAGCTTGGGTGAGGTCCTTAATTCACCCCTCCACTTT.

This rearrangement joins TRBV9 to TRBJ2-1, with D perhaps assigned TRBD1 or TRBD2 (6 bases each). V was clipped by 4 bases and J by 5 bases, with 22 bases between them. Germline V lookup: CDR1 SGDLS, CDR2 YYNGEE. This CDR3 has 17 amino acids. CDR3 coding DNA: TGTGCCAGCAGCCCGGAGGGGGTTGGTATTCTCGACAATGAGCAGTTCTTC. Translated, it gives CASSPEGVGILDNEQFF. Together with reference TRBV9 and TRBJ2-1, the CDR3 gives the full variable domain: DSGVTQTPKHLITATGQRVTLRCSPRSGDLSVYWYQQSLDQGLQFLIQYYNGEERAKGNILERFSAQQFPDLHSELNLSSLELGDSALYFCASSPEGVGILDNEQFFGPGTRLTVL.

The chain recombines TRBV14 with TRBJ2-7; D may be TRBD1 (5 bases). Germline CDR1 SGHDN, CDR2 FVKESK. V was clipped by 1 base and J by 12 bases, with 13 bases between them. CDR3 length equals 12 residues. CDR3 loop: CASSQGSQGPYF. The DNA of the CDR3 is TGTGCCAGCAGCCAAGGATCCCAGGGTCCGTACTTC.

The chain is built from TRBV27 and TRBJ2-7; 8 bases fit TRBD1. The CDR3 has 14 amino acids. Germline V CDR1 and CDR2: MNHEY, SMNVEV (reference sequence). The J segment lost 6 bases and the V segment lost 3 bases, leaving 7 bases of the junction unmatched. This chain's CDR3 is CASSLAGGSTEQYF. DNA for the CDR3: TGTGCCAGCAGTTTGGCAGGGGGCTCTACCGAGCAGTACTTC.

This clone is a singleton in its sample. The V gene is TRBV11-2, the J gene TRBJ2-3, with 7 bases identical to TRBD2. CDR1 SGHAT and CDR2 FQNNGV come from the germline V gene. V trimming: 5 bases; J trimming: 1 base; junction bases outside the gene matches: 18. The CDR3 loop spans 19 amino acids. CDR3 residues: CASSSRGVPWGRGTDTQYF. CDR3 sequence (DNA): TGTGCCAGCAGCAGCCGGGGGGTGCCTTGGGGAAGAGGCACAGATACGCAGTATTTT.

The chain carries TRBV28 and TRBJ2-2; D may match TRBD1 or TRBD2 (6 bases each). V was shortened by 4 bases and J by 4 bases, with 13 bases between the two germline ends. CDR1 MDHEN and CDR2 SYDVKM come from the germline V gene. CDR3 length equals 15 residues. The CDR3 sequence: CASSSGGSFTGELFF. CDR3 DNA sequence: TGTGCCAGCAGTTCCGGGGGCAGTTTCACCGGGGAGCTGTTTTTT.